This TCR beta chain came from a study of spatial heterogeneity in lung cancer. For the study at large: Detection consistently yielded more beta chains than alpha chains. Mean representation of each unique TCR and UMI combination in the raw reads exceeded nine occurrences.

From the 5' RACE reads, TCRdb called clonotypes with MiXCR, one entry per CDR3 protein. The sample carries 950 to 1,100 distinct CDR3 sequences, 35% to 50% recorded once. This clonotype was counted between two and nine times. Its specificity is not known. This beta chain is an unintended read in a library built for alpha chains; its size means little. Findings and limits, study-wide: Expanded tumor TCRs that were ubiquitous appeared in blood more at resection than follow-up.

Time point denoted: sample taken at primary tumor resection. Material for sequencing was whole RNA from tumor, nontumor lung or frozen PBMC, left unsorted. Samples were obtained from some 70 donors, all untreated early-stage non-small cell lung cancer patients. CDR1 is SGHAT and CDR2 is FQNNGV in the germline V gene. This CDR3 spans 15 amino acids. With 1 base removed from V and 4 bases from J, the gap between germline ends came to 10 bases. The chain recombines TRBV11-2 with TRBJ2-2; D is undetermined. This sequence was found in a male donor with early-stage non-small cell lung cancer. Sequenced here: PBMCs, sampled at surgery. CDR3 sequence: CASSLAGPLTGELFF. The CDR3 DNA is TGTGCCAGCAGCTTAGCGGGTCCACTCACCGGGGAGCTGTTTTTT.